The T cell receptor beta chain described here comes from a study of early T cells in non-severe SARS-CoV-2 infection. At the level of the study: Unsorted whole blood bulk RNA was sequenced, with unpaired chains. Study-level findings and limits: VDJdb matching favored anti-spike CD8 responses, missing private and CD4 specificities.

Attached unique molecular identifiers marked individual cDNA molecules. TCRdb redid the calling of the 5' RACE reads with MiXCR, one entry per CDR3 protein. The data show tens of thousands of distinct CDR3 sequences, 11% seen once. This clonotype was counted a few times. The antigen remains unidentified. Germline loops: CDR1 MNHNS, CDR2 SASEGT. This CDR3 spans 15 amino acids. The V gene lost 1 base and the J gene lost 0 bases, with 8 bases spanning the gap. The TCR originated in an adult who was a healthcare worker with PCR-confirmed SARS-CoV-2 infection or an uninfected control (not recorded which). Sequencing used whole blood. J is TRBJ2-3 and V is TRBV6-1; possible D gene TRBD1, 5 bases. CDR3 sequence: CASSEEGFSTDTQYF. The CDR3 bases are TGTGCCAGCAGTGAAGAGGGGTTCAGCACAGATACGCAGTATTTT.